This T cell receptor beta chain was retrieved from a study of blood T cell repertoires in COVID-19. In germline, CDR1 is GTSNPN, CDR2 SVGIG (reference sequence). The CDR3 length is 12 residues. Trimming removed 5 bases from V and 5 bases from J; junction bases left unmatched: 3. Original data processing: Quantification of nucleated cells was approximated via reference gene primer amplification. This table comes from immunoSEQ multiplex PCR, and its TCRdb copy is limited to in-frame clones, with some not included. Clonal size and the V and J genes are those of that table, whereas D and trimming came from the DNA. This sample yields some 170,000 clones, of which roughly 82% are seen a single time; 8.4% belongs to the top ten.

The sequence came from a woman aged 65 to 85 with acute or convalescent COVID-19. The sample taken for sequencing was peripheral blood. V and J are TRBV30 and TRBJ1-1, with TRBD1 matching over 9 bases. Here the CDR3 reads CAWGDRATEAFF. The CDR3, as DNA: TGTGCCTGGGGGGACAGGGCTACTGAAGCTTTCTTT.